One and the same sample provided the 28 T cell receptor beta chains below, sequenced in a study of sequential checkpoint blockade in melanoma. Here immunoSEQ multiplex PCR was the method, and the copy in TCRdb shows in-frame clones only, minus some. Of approximately 8,000 clones in the sample, just under 65% were seen once. Treatment in this sample: randomized to nivolumab then ipilimumab (arm A) or the reverse (arm B). The starting material was CD8+ T cells sorted from blood (inferred from file names), obtained from a patient given nivolumab and ipilimumab in sequence. The receptors were sampled from a human patient with melanoma. Some clones in this sample may be carry-over from other donors' samples.

The genes are TRBV10-3 and TRBJ2-6, with a tentative D call TRBD2 (5 bases). V shed 3 bases and J shed 4 bases, with 13 bases lying between them. The germline CDR1 and CDR2 sequences are ENHRY and SYGVKD. CDR3 size: 16 residues. In DNA, the CDR3 is TGTGCCATCAGTGATCCCGGGGTGAGGGGGGCCAACGTCCTGACTTTC. Translated: CAISDPGVRGANVLTF.

The rearrangement links TRBV28 to TRBJ1-1, with 9 bases matching TRBD1. CDR3 length: 16 amino acids. Germline CDR1 reads MDHEN; CDR2 reads SYDVKM. The trim removed 8 bases at V and 0 bases at J, leaving 10 bases unmatched. The CDR3 region has the DNA TGTGCCAGCGCTCTACAGGGGGCGGGGGTGAACACTGAAGCTTTCTTT. It specifies CASALQGAGVNTEAFF.

This clone has a handful of counts. This chain uses TRBV7-9 with TRBJ2-7, with D possibly matching TRBD1 (6 bases). This CDR3 spans 18 amino acids. V lost 0 bases, J lost 0 bases, and 18 bases lay in between. CDR1 and CDR2 from the germline V gene are SEHNR and FQNEAQ (reference sequence). This CDR3 is CASSLAPFTGPISYEQYF. The CDR3 coding sequence is TGTGCCAGCAGCTTAGCCCCTTTCACAGGGCCCATCTCCTACGAGCAGTACTTC.

This clone came up once. The chain uses TRBV4-1 and TRBJ2-3, with D possibly being TRBD1 (5 bases). V lost 0 bases, J lost 3 bases, and 7 bases lay in between. Germline V lookup: CDR1 MGHRA, CDR2 YSYEKL. This CDR3 region has 14 residues. CDR3 in DNA: TGCGCCAGCAGCCAAGATGGACAAACAGATACGCAGTATTTT. Translating gives CASSQDGQTDTQYF.

This clone was recorded only once. V and J are TRBV7-6 and TRBJ2-2; no reliable D call. Germline CDR1 reads SGHVS; CDR2 reads FNYEAQ. The CDR3 sequence is 13 residues long. V was shortened by 1 base and J by 6 bases, with 6 bases between the two germline ends. CDR3 sequence (DNA): TGTGCCAGCAGCTTAGATCCCGCCGGGGAGCTGTTTTTT. Translating gives CASSLDPAGELFF.

This rearrangement joins TRBV7-6 to TRBJ2-7; possible D gene TRBD2, 5 bases. Germline V gene data show CDR1 as SGHVS and CDR2 as FNYEAQ. This CDR3 is 13 amino acids long. V lost 3 bases to trimming and J lost 4 bases, with 10 bases between them. The CDR3 DNA is TGTGCCAGCAGCTTGCTAGGGAGTTACGAGCAGTACTTC. Translated, it gives CASSLLGSYEQYF.

CDR3 coding DNA: TGTGCCACCAGTAAGGACAGGGATTATGGCTACACCTTC. Its protein product is CATSKDRDYGYTF. J is TRBJ1-2 and V is TRBV15; TRBD1 matches 8 bases. Germline V gene sequence: CDR1 LNHNV, CDR2 YYDKDF (reference sequence). The junction had 5 bases not matched to a gene; V was cut back by 6 bases and J by 5 bases. The CDR3 consists of 13 residues.

In its sample, this clone was seen a few times. V is TRBV7-8 and J is TRBJ2-7; 9 bases agree with TRBD1. V gave up 5 bases and J gave up 3 bases; unmatched junction bases: 11. The CDR3 runs 16 residues. Germline CDR1 and CDR2: SGHVS and FQNEAQ. This CDR3 is CASSTGPGQGLYEQYF. The CDR3 nucleotides read TGTGCCAGCAGCACGGGTCCGGGACAGGGACTCTACGAGCAGTACTTC.

The chain has TRBV6-1 and TRBJ2-5; 7 bases are shared with TRBD1. The V gene's germline CDR1 is MNHNS and CDR2 SASEGT. The CDR3 is 14 residues long. The trim removed 3 bases at V and 3 bases at J, leaving 4 bases unmatched. The CDR3 protein is CASSETGPKETQYF. DNA of the CDR3: TGTGCCAGCAGTGAGACAGGGCCCAAAGAGACCCAGTACTTC.

With regard to this clone: This probably arose from a read error, given a far larger clone one base away. Other DNA sequences within the sample encode an identical CDR3. The rearrangement joins TRBV11-2 to TRBJ1-3, with D uncertain. V shed 5 bases and J shed 0 bases, with 17 bases lying between them. CDR1 is SGHAT and CDR2 is FQNNGV in the germline V gene. The CDR3 extends over 17 amino acids. In DNA, the CDR3 is TGTGCCAGCAGCCAAAGGGCAGGAGGCCGCTCTGGAAACACCATATATTTT. This encodes CASSQRAGGRSGNTIYF.

The J gene is TRBJ1-6, the V gene TRBV28, with D tentatively TRBD1 (6 bases). This CDR3 region has 15 residues. The germline CDR1 and CDR2 sequences are MDHEN and SYDVKM. Trimming took 5 bases from V and 7 from J, leaving 15 bases between them. CDR3 protein: CASSPVPGQNSPLHF. In nucleotides, the CDR3 is TGTGCCAGCAGTCCCGTCCCGGGACAAAATTCACCCCTCCACTTT.

This clone occurred a few times. The genes are TRBV7-6 and TRBJ2-7; D uncertain. The germline V and J ends were trimmed by 5 bases and 6 bases, with 14 bases remaining between them. The CDR3 runs 13 residues. Germline V gives CDR1 SGHVS, CDR2 FNYEAQ. This CDR3 is CASSPPGRLEQYF. The CDR3 DNA sequence: TGTGCCAGCAGCCCCCCGGGTAGACTCGAGCAGTACTTC.

The chain employs TRBV14 and TRBJ1-1; a possible D gene is TRBD1 (5 bases). CDR1 and CDR2 from the germline V gene are SGHDN and FVKESK. V was shortened by 1 base and J by 0 bases, with 9 bases between the two germline ends. CDR3 length: 15 residues. This CDR3 is CASSQARQMNTEAFF. Here the CDR3 DNA reads TGTGCCAGCAGCCAAGCCCGACAGATGAACACTGAAGCTTTCTTT.

This chain links TRBV19 with TRBJ1-1; the D gene is possibly TRBD1 (5 bases). The germline gives CDR1 LNHDA, CDR2 SQIVND (reference sequence). V was trimmed by 5 bases and J by 2 bases, leaving 15 bases between them. The CDR3 extends over 15 amino acids. The CDR3 DNA reads as TGTGCCAGTAGTGCCCGGCGCAGGGAAAACACTGAAGCTTTCTTT. Its protein is CASSARRRENTEAFF.

The genes are TRBV28 and TRBJ2-5, with D tentatively TRBD1 (6 bases). The DNA end is more similar to TRBJ2-7, so the J call may be wrong. CDR3 size: 14 residues. Germline loops: CDR1 MDHEN, CDR2 SYDVKM. DNA of the CDR3: TGTGCCAGCAGTAACACGACAGGTCGGTACGAGCAGTACTTC. This gives the protein CASSNTTGRYEQYF.

This clone was recorded a few times. The V call is TRBV18, the J call TRBJ2-7; D perhaps matches TRBD1 (5 bases). V was shortened by 0 bases and J by 3 bases, with 12 bases between the two germline ends. Looked up from germline, CDR1 is KGHSH and CDR2 is LQKENI. CDR3 length: 15 amino acids. This chain's CDR3 is CASSPPYDSRYEQYF. The CDR3 region has the DNA TGTGCCAGCTCACCACCCTATGACAGCCGCTACGAGCAGTACTTC.

By sample share, this clone is medium-sized. V is TRBV7-8 and J is TRBJ1-1; D gene ambiguous. V gave up 7 bases and J gave up 1 base, with 10 bases separating them. Per germline, CDR1 SGHVS and CDR2 FQNEAQ. The CDR3 loop spans 13 amino acids. This CDR3 reads CASTPRWNTEAFF. CDR3 coding DNA: TGTGCCAGCACCCCCCGGTGGAACACTGAAGCTTTCTTT.

This clone turned up a few times. The chain couples TRBV5-1 to TRBJ2-7; tentative D call: TRBD1 (6 bases). The CDR3 extends over 13 amino acids. V gave up 7 bases and J gave up 2 bases, with 13 bases separating them. CDR1 is SGHRS, CDR2 YFSETQ, per germline. In DNA form, the CDR3 reads TGCGCCAGCTGTCAGGGGACCCCCTACGAGCAGTACTTC. Residues: CASCQGTPYEQYF.

This rearrangement joins TRBV5-3 to TRBJ1-1, with TRBD1 identical over 9 bases. TRBV5-3 is marked as an open reading frame, function uncertain. This CDR3 contains 16 residues. After removal of 2 bases from V and 5 bases from J, the junction contained 10 bases not matched to a gene. This chain's CDR3 is CARSFGVPQGATEAFF. CDR3 coding DNA: TGTGCCAGAAGCTTTGGGGTCCCACAGGGGGCTACTGAAGCTTTCTTT.

The chain uses TRBV4-3 and TRBJ2-5; 9 bases are shared with TRBD1. CDR3 length: 15 amino acids. Losses at the gene ends were 0 bases for V and 7 bases for J; bases not matched to a gene: 6. Germline CDR1 reads LGHNA; CDR2 reads YSLEER. The CDR3 DNA reads TGCGCCAGCAGCCAAGAGACAGGGGGAGCGGTGACCCAGTACTTC. Translating gives CASSQETGGAVTQYF.

This clone was counted only a few times. The chain joins TRBV4-1 to TRBJ1-5, with 8 bases fitting TRBD1. The V gene end was trimmed by 3 bases and the J gene end by 4 bases; junction bases not matched to a gene: 5. Germline V gene sequence: CDR1 MGHRA, CDR2 YSYEKL. The CDR3 is made up of 15 amino acids. CDR3 sequence: CASSHVRTGNQPQHF. DNA of the CDR3: TGCGCCAGCAGCCACGTAAGGACAGGGAATCAGCCCCAGCATTTT.

In its sample, this clone was seen once. This rearrangement joins TRBV4-1 to TRBJ2-6; D may be TRBD2 (6 bases). The CDR3 is 16 residues long. Germline lookup yields CDR1 MGHRA and CDR2 YSYEKL. The ends were cut back, 0 bases at V and 4 bases at J, with 10 bases in the middle. CDR3 region: CASSQDRGSGANVLTF. The CDR3 DNA is TGCGCCAGCAGCCAAGATCGGGGGTCCGGGGCCAACGTCCTGACTTTC.

This clone has a single count. The sample has other DNA sequences that encode this CDR3 too. V usage is TRBV9 and J usage is TRBJ1-1; D is uncertain. This CDR3 contains 13 residues. Trimming shortened V by 3 bases and J by 1 base, and 7 bases separated the two germline ends. From germline, CDR1 is SGDLS and CDR2 YYNGEE. For the CDR3, the DNA is TGTGCCAGCAGCGCCGCAGGGAACACTGAAGCTTTCTTT. Its translation is CASSAAGNTEAFF.

The J gene is TRBJ2-7, the V gene TRBV10-3; 7 bases are shared with TRBD1. J lost 2 bases, V lost 7 bases, and 14 bases had no gene match. The CDR3 is 16 amino acids. CDR1 and CDR2 from the germline V gene are ENHRY and SYGVKD. The DNA of the CDR3 is TGTGCCATCACTGTCCGGGGCACAGGGGCGGCCTACGAGCAGTACTTC. Its protein product is CAITVRGTGAAYEQYF.

This chain joins TRBV15 and TRBJ1-5, with D uncertain. CDR1 is LNHNV, CDR2 YYDKDF, per germline (reference sequence). The CDR3 sequence is 16 residues long. V shed 1 base and J shed 0 bases, with 10 bases lying between them. The CDR3 coding sequence is TGTGCCACCAGCAGAGGGTCGGAGTATAGCAATCAGCCCCAGCATTTT. It translates to CATSRGSEYSNQPQHF. The full variable domain, its missing parts supplied by reference TRBV15 and TRBJ1-5, is DAMVIQNPRYQVTQFGKPVTLSCSQTLNHNVMYWYQQKSSQAPKLLFHYYDKDFNNEADTPDNFQSRRPNTSFCFLDIRSPGLGDTAMYLCATSRGSEYSNQPQHFGDGTRLSIL.

The chain is built from TRBV7-9 and TRBJ1-3, with D unresolved. Germline lookup yields CDR1 SEHNR and CDR2 FQNEAQ (reference sequence). There are 13 residues in the CDR3. V shed 8 bases and J shed 1 base, with 9 bases lying between them. CDR3 loop: CASSRGSGNTIYF. DNA of the CDR3: TGTGCCAGCTCCCGGGGATCTGGAAACACCATATATTTT.

The rearrangement joins TRBV5-4 to TRBJ2-7; D is possibly TRBD2 (7 bases). The germline V gene encodes CDR1 SGHNT and CDR2 YYREEE (reference sequence). The CDR3 runs 15 residues. Between the trimmed V and J ends, which lost 3 bases and 3 bases, there was a span of 16 bases. The CDR3 is CASSSPSGGIYEQYF. The CDR3 DNA sequence: TGTGCCAGCAGCTCCCCCTCGGGGGGCATCTACGAGCAGTACTTC. The variable domain in full, with the rest retrieved from reference TRBV5-4 and TRBJ2-7, is ETGVTQSPTHLIKTRGQQVTLRCSSQSGHNTVSWYQQALGQGPQFIFQYYREEENGRGNFPPRFSGLQFPNYSSELNVNALELDDSALYLCASSSPSGGIYEQYFGPGTRLTVT.

This clone is deemed medium-sized. This chain uses TRBV5-4 with TRBJ2-7; 12 bases agree with TRBD2. The trim removed 4 bases at V and 3 bases at J, leaving 5 bases unmatched. CDR1 and CDR2 (germline): SGHNT, YYREEE (reference sequence). The CDR3 sequence is 15 residues long. CDR3 nucleotides: TGTGCCAGCAGCGCCCCTAGCGGGGGGGTCTACGAGCAGTACTTC. This encodes CASSAPSGGVYEQYF.